This TCR beta chain was obtained from a study of T cells in Graves' hyperthyroidism and ophthalmopathy. Study results and caveats: Using 13 V-J features, a model discriminated ophthalmopathy from stable hyperthyroidism. The model predicted ophthalmopathy a median around six months before onset.

The germline V and J ends were trimmed by 8 bases and 9 bases, with 16 bases remaining between them. This CDR3 spans 12 amino acids. The V gene's germline CDR1 is SNHLY and CDR2 FYNNEI. With respect to this clonotype: Its antigen is currently unknown.

Amplified TCR beta CDR3 regions derived from RNA transcripts. The TCR CDR3 first-round RT-PCR relied on the HTBI primer set. MiXCR was run by TCRdb on the multiplex PCR reads, yielding one entry per CDR3 protein. This sample has hundreds of thousands of distinct CDR3 sequences, with around 40% found just once. Source material: blood. This TCR came from a middle-aged woman with Graves' hyperthyroidism. The J gene is TRBJ2-5, the V gene TRBV2; D uncertain. The CDR3 here is CASRVSNQPQYF. The CDR3 DNA reads as TGTGCCAGCCGGGTCTCCAATCAGCCCCAGTACTTC. The full variable domain, in which reference TRBV2 and TRBJ2-5 provide the parts outside the CDR3, is EPEVTQTPSHQVTQMGQEVILRCVPISNHLYFYWYRQILGQKVEFLVSFYNNEISEKSEIFDDQFSVERPDGSNFTLKIRSTKLEDSAMYFCASRVSNQPQYFGPGTRLLVL.